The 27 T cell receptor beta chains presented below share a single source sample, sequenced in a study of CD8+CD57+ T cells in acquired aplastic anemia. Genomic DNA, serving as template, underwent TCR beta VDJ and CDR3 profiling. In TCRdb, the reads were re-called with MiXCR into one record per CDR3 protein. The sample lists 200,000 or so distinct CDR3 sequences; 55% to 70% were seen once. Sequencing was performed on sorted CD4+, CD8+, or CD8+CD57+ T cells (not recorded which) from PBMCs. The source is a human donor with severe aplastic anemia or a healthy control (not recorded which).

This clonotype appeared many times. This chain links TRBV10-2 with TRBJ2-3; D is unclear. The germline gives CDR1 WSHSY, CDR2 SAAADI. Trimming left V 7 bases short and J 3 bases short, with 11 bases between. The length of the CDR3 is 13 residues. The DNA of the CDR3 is TGCGCCAGCAATCCTACAGTGACAGATACGCAGTATTTT. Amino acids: CASNPTVTDTQYF.

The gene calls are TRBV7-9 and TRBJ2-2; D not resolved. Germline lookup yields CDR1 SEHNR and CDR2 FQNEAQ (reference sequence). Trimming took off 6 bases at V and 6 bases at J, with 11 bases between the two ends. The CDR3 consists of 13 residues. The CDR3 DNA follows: TGTGCCAGCAGTTTGGGAAGCGCCGGGGAGCTGTTTTTT. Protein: CASSLGSAGELFF. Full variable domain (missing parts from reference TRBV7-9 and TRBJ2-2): DTGVSQNPRHKITKRGQNVTFRCDPISEHNRLYWYRQTLGQGPEFLTYFQNEAQLEKSRLLSDRFSAERPKGSFSTLEIQRTEQGDSAMYLCASSLGSAGELFFGEGSRLTVL.

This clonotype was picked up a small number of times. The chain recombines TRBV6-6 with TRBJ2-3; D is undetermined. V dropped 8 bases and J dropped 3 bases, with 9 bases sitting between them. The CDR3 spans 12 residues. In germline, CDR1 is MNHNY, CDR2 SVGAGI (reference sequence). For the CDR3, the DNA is TGTGCCAGCGGTCTACGGACAGATACGCAGTATTTT. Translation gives CASGLRTDTQYF.

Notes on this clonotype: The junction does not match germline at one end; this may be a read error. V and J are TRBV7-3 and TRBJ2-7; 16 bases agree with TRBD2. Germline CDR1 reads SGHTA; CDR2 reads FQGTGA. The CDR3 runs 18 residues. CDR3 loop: CASSKGLAGGPGGPEQYF. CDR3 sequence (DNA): TGCGCCAGCAGCAAGGGACTAGCGGGAGGGCCAGGCGGTCCCGAGCAGTACTTC.

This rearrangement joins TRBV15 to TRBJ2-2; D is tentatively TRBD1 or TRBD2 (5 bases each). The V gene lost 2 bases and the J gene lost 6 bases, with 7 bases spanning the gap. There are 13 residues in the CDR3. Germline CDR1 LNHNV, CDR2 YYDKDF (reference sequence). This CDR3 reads CATSRRGPGELFF. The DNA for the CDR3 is TGTGCCACCAGCAGAAGGGGACCCGGGGAGCTGTTTTTT.

DNA for the CDR3: TGTGCCAGCAGTCCACTGGGGGGGGGGCCCCAAGAGACCCAGTACTTC. Amino acid sequence: CASSPLGGGPQETQYF. The chain uses TRBV6-5 and TRBJ2-5; D is possibly TRBD2 (7 bases). CDR3 length equals 16 residues. Trimming took off 5 bases at V and 1 base at J, with 17 bases between the two ends. Germline CDR1 reads MNHEY; CDR2 reads SVGAGI.

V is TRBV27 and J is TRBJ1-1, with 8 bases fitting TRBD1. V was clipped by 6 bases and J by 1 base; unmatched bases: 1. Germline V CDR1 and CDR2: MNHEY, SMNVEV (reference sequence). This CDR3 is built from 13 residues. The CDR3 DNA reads TGTGCCAGCAGAGGGACAGGGAACACTGAAGCTTTCTTT. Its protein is CASRGTGNTEAFF.

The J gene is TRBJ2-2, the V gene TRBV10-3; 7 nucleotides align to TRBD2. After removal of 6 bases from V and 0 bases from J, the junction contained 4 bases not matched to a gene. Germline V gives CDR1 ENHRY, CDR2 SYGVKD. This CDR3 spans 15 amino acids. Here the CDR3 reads CAISPGTTNTGELFF. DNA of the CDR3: TGTGCCATCAGCCCCGGGACTACGAACACCGGGGAGCTGTTTTTT.

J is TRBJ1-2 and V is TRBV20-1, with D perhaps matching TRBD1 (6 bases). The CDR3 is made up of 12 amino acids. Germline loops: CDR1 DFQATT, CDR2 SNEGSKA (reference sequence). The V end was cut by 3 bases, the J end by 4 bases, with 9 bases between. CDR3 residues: CSASLQGYGYTF. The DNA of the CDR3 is TGCAGTGCTAGTTTACAGGGCTATGGCTACACCTTC.

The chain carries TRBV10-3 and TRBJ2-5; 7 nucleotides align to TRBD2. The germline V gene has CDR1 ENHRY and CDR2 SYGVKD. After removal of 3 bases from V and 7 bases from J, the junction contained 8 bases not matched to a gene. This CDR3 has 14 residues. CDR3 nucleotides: TGTGCCATCAGTGACCGGGAGGAAGGTGGGACCCAGTACTTC. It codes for CAISDREEGGTQYF.

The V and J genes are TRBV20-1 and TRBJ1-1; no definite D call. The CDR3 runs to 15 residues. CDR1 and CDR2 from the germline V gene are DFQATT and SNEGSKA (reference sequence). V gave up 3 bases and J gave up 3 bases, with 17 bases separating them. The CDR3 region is CSARPPTWSDTEAFF. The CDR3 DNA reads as TGCAGTGCTAGGCCCCCCACGTGGTCGGACACTGAAGCTTTCTTT.

The CDR3 DNA is TGTGCCAGCAATACCAGACAGGGGTTGAGTCAGCCCCAGCATTTT. Translating gives CASNTRQGLSQPQHF. This chain connects TRBV2 to TRBJ1-5; 8 positions match TRBD1. J lost 6 bases, V lost 7 bases, and 11 bases had no gene match. Per germline, CDR1 SNHLY and CDR2 FYNNEI. This CDR3 comprises 15 residues.

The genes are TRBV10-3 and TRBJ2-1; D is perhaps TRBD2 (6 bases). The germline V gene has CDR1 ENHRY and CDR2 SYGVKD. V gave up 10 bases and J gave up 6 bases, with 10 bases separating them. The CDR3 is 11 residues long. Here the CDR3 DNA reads TGTGCCAGCGGGGCCACCAATGAGCAGTTCTTC. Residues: CASGATNEQFF.

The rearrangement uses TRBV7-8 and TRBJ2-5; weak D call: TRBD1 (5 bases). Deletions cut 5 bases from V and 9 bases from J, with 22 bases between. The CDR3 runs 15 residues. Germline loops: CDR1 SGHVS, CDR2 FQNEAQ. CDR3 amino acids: CASSDSSYSNQPQYF. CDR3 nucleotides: TGTGCCAGCAGCGACAGCTCATATAGCAATCAGCCCCAGTACTTC.

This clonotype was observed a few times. CDR3 in amino acids: CASSSQLNTEAFF. The CDR3 DNA sequence: TGTGCCAGTAGTAGTCAATTGAACACTGAAGCTTTCTTT. The V and J genes are TRBV19 and TRBJ1-1; D call uncertain. Trimming left V 4 bases short and J 0 bases short, with 6 bases between. This CDR3 region has 13 residues. Germline V CDR1 and CDR2: LNHDA, SQIVND (reference sequence).

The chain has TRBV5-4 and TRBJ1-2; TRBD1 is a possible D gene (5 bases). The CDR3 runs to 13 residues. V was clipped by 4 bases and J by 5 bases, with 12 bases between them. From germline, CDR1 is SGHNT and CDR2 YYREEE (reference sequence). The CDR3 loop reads CASSEGRIYGYTF. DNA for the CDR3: TGTGCCAGCAGCGAGGGACGGATTTATGGCTACACCTTC.

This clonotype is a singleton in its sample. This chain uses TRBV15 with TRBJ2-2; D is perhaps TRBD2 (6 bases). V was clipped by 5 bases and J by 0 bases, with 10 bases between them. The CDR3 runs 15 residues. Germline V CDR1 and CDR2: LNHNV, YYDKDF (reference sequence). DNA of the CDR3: TGTGCCACCAGCCAGGGACTCTCGAACACCGGGGAGCTGTTTTTT. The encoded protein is CATSQGLSNTGELFF.

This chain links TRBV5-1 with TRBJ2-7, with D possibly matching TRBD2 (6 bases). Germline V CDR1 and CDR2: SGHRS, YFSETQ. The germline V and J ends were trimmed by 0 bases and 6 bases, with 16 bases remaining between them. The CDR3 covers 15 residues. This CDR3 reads CASSLEAGSGREQYF. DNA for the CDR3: TGCGCCAGCAGCTTGGAGGCAGGGAGCGGGCGCGAGCAGTACTTC.

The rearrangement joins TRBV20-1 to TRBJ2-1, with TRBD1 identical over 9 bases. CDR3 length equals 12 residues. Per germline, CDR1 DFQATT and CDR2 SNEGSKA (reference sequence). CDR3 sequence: CRADRGGNEQFF. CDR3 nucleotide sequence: TGCAGGGCGGACAGGGGCGGGAATGAGCAGTTCTTC.

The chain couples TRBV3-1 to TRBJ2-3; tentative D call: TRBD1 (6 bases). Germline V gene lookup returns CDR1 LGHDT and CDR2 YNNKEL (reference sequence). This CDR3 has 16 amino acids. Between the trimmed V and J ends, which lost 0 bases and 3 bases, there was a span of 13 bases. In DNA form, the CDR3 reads TGTGCCAGCAGCCAAGATTTGGGGGCCGGGACAGATACGCAGTATTTT. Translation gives CASSQDLGAGTDTQYF.

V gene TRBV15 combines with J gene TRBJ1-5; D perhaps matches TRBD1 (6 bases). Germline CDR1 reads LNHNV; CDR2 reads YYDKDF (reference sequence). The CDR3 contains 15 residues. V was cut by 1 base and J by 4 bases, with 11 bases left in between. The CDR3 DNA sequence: TGTGCCACCAGCAGAGGGGGGCAGCAAAATCAGCCCCAGCATTTT. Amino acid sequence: CATSRGGQQNQPQHF.

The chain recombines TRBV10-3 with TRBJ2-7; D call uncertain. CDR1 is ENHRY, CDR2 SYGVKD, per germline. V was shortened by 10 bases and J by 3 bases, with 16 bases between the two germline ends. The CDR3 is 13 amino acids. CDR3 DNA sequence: TGTGCCAGCAGCGCCCAAGCCCTCTACGAGCAGTACTTC. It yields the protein CASSAQALYEQYF.

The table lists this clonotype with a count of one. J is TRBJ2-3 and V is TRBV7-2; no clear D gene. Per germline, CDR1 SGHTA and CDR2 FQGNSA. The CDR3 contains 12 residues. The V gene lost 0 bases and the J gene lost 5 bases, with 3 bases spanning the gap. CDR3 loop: CASSLAVDTQYF. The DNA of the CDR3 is TGTGCCAGCAGCTTAGCGGTAGATACGCAGTATTTT.

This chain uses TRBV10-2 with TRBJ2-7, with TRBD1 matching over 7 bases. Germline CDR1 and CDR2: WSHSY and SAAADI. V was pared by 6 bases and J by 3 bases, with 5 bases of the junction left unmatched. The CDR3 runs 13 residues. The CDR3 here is CASRSGQNYEQYF. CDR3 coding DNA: TGCGCCAGCAGATCGGGACAGAACTACGAGCAGTACTTC.

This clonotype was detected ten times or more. CDR3 nucleotide sequence: TGTGCCAGCAGCTTAGATCCCCAGGCGACTCAAGGTGGTCAGCCCCAGCATTTT. Protein: CASSLDPQATQGGQPQHF. This chain joins TRBV11-2 and TRBJ1-5; D gene unclear. CDR1 is SGHAT, CDR2 FQNNGV, per germline. There are 18 residues in the CDR3. V gave up 0 bases and J gave up 6 bases, with 21 bases separating them.

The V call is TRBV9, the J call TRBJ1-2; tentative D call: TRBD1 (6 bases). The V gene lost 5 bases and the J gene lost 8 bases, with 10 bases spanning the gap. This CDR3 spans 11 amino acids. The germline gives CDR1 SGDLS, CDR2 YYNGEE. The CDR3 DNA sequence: TGTGCCAGCAGTTCCAGGGGAGGCTACACCTTC. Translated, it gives CASSSRGGYTF.

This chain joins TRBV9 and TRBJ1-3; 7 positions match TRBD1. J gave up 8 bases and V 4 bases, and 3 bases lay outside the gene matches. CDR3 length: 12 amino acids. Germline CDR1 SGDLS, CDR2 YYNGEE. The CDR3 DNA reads TGTGCCAGCAGCCGACAGGGAGACACCATATATTTT. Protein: CASSRQGDTIYF.